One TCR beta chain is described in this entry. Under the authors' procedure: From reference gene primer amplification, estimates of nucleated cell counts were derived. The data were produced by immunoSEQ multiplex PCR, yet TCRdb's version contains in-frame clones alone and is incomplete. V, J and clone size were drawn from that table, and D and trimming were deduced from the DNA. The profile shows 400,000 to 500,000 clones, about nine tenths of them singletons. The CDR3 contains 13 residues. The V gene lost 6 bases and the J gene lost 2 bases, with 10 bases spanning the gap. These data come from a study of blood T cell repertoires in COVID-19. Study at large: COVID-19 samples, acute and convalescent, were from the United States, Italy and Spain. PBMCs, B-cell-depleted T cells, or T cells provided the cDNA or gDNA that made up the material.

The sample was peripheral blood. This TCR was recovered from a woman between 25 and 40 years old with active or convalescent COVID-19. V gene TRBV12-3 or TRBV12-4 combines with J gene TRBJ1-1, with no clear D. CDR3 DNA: TGTGCCAGCAGCCCGATAGTAAACACTGAAGCTTTCTTT. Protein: CASSPIVNTEAFF.